These T cell receptor beta chains were read from a single sample in a study of blood T cells in healthy people across ages. TCRdb fed the 5' RACE reads into MiXCR, producing one record per CDR3 protein. The sample lists 730,000 or so distinct CDR3 sequences; roughly 45% were seen once. Sequencing was done on a sample of blood. These receptors originate from a woman in her sixties in good health. The CDR3 runs from the conserved cysteine through the conserved F or W. The D gene is left open where the match is weak. Where a row states a size, it is once, few, many or the class of an expanded clone; other rows omit it.

d_call: .
j_call: TRBJ2-2
clone_size: once
v_call: TRBV19
cdr3_aa: CASSNTGTPTGELFF

d_call: TRBD2
j_call: TRBJ2-1
clone_size: few
v_call: TRBV20-1
cdr3_aa: CSARDGRGGPDEQFF

d_call: .
j_call: TRBJ2-1
clone_size: .
v_call: TRBV12-3/TRBV12-4
cdr3_aa: CASRLAPNEQFF

d_call: .
j_call: TRBJ2-3
clone_size: many
v_call: TRBV3-1
cdr3_aa: CASSPNALNTQYF

d_call: .
j_call: TRBJ2-3
clone_size: .
v_call: TRBV4-2
cdr3_aa: CASSHSLEGTAGTQYF

d_call: .
j_call: TRBJ2-6
clone_size: few
v_call: TRBV27
cdr3_aa: CASSLSRASGANVLTF

d_call: TRBD1
j_call: TRBJ1-2
clone_size: .
v_call: TRBV12-3/TRBV12-4
cdr3_aa: CASSLRSQGDGYTF

d_call: .
j_call: TRBJ2-7
clone_size: .
v_call: TRBV7-2
cdr3_aa: CASSSDFKQYF

d_call: .
j_call: TRBJ1-3
clone_size: .
v_call: TRBV7-3
cdr3_aa: CASSSWAGNTIYF

d_call: .
j_call: TRBJ2-5
clone_size: .
v_call: TRBV18
cdr3_aa: CASSLPTTQETQYF

d_call: .
j_call: .
clone_size: once
v_call: TRBV3-1
cdr3_aa: CASSPSGQETQFF

d_call: TRBD2
j_call: TRBJ2-3
clone_size: few
v_call: TRBV7-2
cdr3_aa: CASSFSSGGAGTDTQYF

d_call: TRBD2
j_call: TRBJ2-3
clone_size: .
v_call: TRBV20-1
cdr3_aa: CSALATSGGTDTQYF

d_call: TRBD2
j_call: .
clone_size: .
v_call: TRBV7-2
cdr3_aa: CASSLVLAGDQETQYF

d_call: TRBD2
j_call: TRBJ2-5
clone_size: .
v_call: TRBV7-6
cdr3_aa: CASSLEFATSVIHEQYF

d_call: .
j_call: TRBJ1-4
clone_size: .
v_call: TRBV5-1
cdr3_aa: CASSLNGDGEKLFF

d_call: TRBD2
j_call: TRBJ2-5
clone_size: many
v_call: TRBV29-1
cdr3_aa: CSVEGGELAGVGETQYF

d_call: TRBD1
j_call: TRBJ2-7
clone_size: many
v_call: TRBV20-1
cdr3_aa: CSARDRGSWEQYF

d_call: TRBD2
j_call: TRBJ2-1
clone_size: .
v_call: TRBV27
cdr3_aa: CASSLSGSWDNKQFF

d_call: .
j_call: TRBJ1-5
clone_size: .
v_call: TRBV30
cdr3_aa: CAWSGGDSNQPQHF

d_call: TRBD1
j_call: TRBJ2-5
clone_size: many
v_call: TRBV29-1
cdr3_aa: CSVDSSLLGTGGGETQYF

d_call: .
j_call: TRBJ2-5
clone_size: .
v_call: TRBV10-3
cdr3_aa: CAISESGAGYQETQYF

d_call: TRBD2
j_call: TRBJ2-7
clone_size: .
v_call: TRBV27
cdr3_aa: CASSSPGTKTYEQYF

d_call: .
j_call: TRBJ2-7
clone_size: .
v_call: TRBV7-9
cdr3_aa: CASSLTDLNYEQYF

d_call: TRBD1
j_call: TRBJ1-3
clone_size: .
v_call: TRBV5-6
cdr3_aa: CASSLGDRYSGNTIYF

d_call: .
j_call: TRBJ1-5
clone_size: many
v_call: TRBV7-2
cdr3_aa: CASSSGVNQPQHF

d_call: .
j_call: TRBJ2-7
clone_size: few
v_call: TRBV20-1
cdr3_aa: CSATDSSSYEQYF

d_call: .
j_call: TRBJ2-4
clone_size: many
v_call: TRBV20-1
cdr3_aa: CSASTSLEWVAKNIQYF

d_call: TRBD1
j_call: TRBJ2-7
clone_size: few
v_call: TRBV7-2
cdr3_aa: CASSLGRDREQYF

d_call: .
j_call: TRBJ1-2
clone_size: .
v_call: TRBV4-1
cdr3_aa: CASSQDPGTGGYTF

d_call: .
j_call: TRBJ2-7
clone_size: few
v_call: TRBV7-9
cdr3_aa: CASSYRQNSYEQYF

d_call: TRBD1
j_call: TRBJ2-7
clone_size: .
v_call: TRBV20-1
cdr3_aa: CSARDHQGASSYEQYF

d_call: .
j_call: TRBJ2-5
clone_size: .
v_call: TRBV7-9
cdr3_aa: CASSTFGSGNYERYF

d_call: TRBD2
j_call: TRBJ2-5
clone_size: .
v_call: TRBV6-6
cdr3_aa: CASIRGSGGRETQYF

d_call: TRBD1
j_call: TRBJ1-2
clone_size: .
v_call: TRBV4-2
cdr3_aa: CASSRDREGTGVSYGYTF

d_call: TRBD2
j_call: TRBJ2-7
clone_size: .
v_call: TRBV20-1
cdr3_aa: CSARDQTNGRYYEQYF

d_call: TRBD1
j_call: TRBJ2-3
clone_size: .
v_call: TRBV29-1
cdr3_aa: CSVVQGADTQYF

d_call: .
j_call: TRBJ1-2
clone_size: few
v_call: TRBV12-3/TRBV12-4
cdr3_aa: CASSVERGGGYTF

d_call: TRBD1
j_call: TRBJ1-6
clone_size: .
v_call: TRBV5-1
cdr3_aa: CASSLEGAGTNSPLHF

d_call: TRBD1
j_call: .
clone_size: once
v_call: TRBV4-2
cdr3_aa: CVSSQGQGEQETQYF

d_call: .
j_call: TRBJ2-7
clone_size: few
v_call: TRBV6-1
cdr3_aa: CASSEVEGPYEQYF

d_call: .
j_call: TRBJ2-2
clone_size: .
v_call: TRBV12-3/TRBV12-4
cdr3_aa: CASSRDNRNTGELFF

d_call: TRBD2
j_call: TRBJ2-3
clone_size: .
v_call: TRBV18
cdr3_aa: CASSSPGLVTDTQYF

d_call: .
j_call: TRBJ2-1
clone_size: .
v_call: TRBV7-9
cdr3_aa: CASSLVPRVDEQFF

d_call: TRBD2
j_call: TRBJ2-1
clone_size: few
v_call: TRBV28
cdr3_aa: CASRHLFLGTSGNNEQFF

d_call: TRBD1
j_call: TRBJ1-2
clone_size: .
v_call: TRBV28
cdr3_aa: CASNSGDRLGLNYGYTF

d_call: .
j_call: TRBJ1-5
clone_size: .
v_call: TRBV27
cdr3_aa: CASSFPGPGAPQHF

d_call: TRBD1
j_call: TRBJ1-2
clone_size: few
v_call: TRBV7-9
cdr3_aa: CASSLGEGADYGYTF